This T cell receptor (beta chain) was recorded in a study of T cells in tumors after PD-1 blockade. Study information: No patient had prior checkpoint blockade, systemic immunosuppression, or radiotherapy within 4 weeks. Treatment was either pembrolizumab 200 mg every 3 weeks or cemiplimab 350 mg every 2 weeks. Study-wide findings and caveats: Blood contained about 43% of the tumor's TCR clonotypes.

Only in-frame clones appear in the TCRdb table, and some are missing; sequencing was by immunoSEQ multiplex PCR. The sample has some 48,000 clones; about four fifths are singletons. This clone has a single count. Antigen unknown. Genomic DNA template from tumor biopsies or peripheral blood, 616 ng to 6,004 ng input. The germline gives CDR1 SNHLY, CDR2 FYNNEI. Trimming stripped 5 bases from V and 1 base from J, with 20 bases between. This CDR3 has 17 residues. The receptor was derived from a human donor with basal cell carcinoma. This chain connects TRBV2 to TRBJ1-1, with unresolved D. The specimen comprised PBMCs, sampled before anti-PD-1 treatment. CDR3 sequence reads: CASSHSLRDQPNTEAFF. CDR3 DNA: TGTGCCAGCAGTCACTCATTGCGGGATCAACCGAACACTGAAGCTTTCTTT.